This is a list of T cell receptor beta chains from one sample in a study of blood T cells in healthy people across ages. One entry per CDR3 protein results from TCRdb running MiXCR on the 5' RACE reads. The sample carries about 1.1 million distinct CDR3 sequences, around two fifths recorded once. Sequences were obtained from blood. These receptors all come from a man between 18 and 35 years old in good health. The CDR3 runs from the conserved cysteine through the conserved F or W. A D gene is named only where the DNA matches it firmly. A clone size is listed for some rows: how often the clone was seen (once, few, many), or a class if it is expanded.

CASSLGSTYEQYF,TGTGCCAGCAGTTTAGGGAGCACCTACGAGCAGTACTTC,TRBV5-1,many,13,TRBJ2-7,NA
CSGGRGRDGYTF,TGCAGTGGGGGCAGGGGGCGAGATGGCTACACCTTC,TRBV20-1,once,12,TRBJ1-2,TRBD1
CASSRTGTETTDTQYF,TGTGCCAGCAGTCGAACCGGGACAGAGACCACAGATACGCAGTATTTT,TRBV6-5,few,16,TRBJ2-3,TRBD1
CASTPERGVFNEQYF,TGTGCCAGCACCCCTGAGCGGGGGGTGTTTAATGAGCAGTACTTC,TRBV7-2,NA,15,TRBJ2-5,TRBD2
CASSKQGERTYEQYF,TGTGCCAGCAGCAAGCAGGGGGAGAGAACCTACGAGCAGTACTTC,TRBV28,NA,15,TRBJ2-7,TRBD1
CASKDRVTGEKLFF,TGTGCCAGCAAGGACAGGGTCACCGGGGAAAAACTGTTTTTT,TRBV2,NA,14,TRBJ1-4,TRBD1
CASSRTSQGPQHF,TGTGCCAGCAGTCGGACCTCTCAGGGGCCCCAGCATTTT,TRBV12-3/TRBV12-4,few,13,TRBJ1-5,NA
CAISGRGYGNTEAFF,TGTGCCATCAGTGGGCGGGGGTATGGGAACACTGAAGCTTTCTTT,TRBV10-3,NA,15,TRBJ1-1,NA
CASSQDRVGTETQYF,TGTGCCAGCAGCCAAGATAGGGTGGGCACAGAGACGCAGTATTTT,TRBV14,NA,15,TRBJ2-3,NA
CASSQDRWTSGGPMYTDTQYF,TGCGCCAGCAGCCAAGATCGTTGGACTAGCGGGGGGCCTATGTACACAGATACGCAGTATTTT,TRBV4-3,NA,21,TRBJ2-3,TRBD2
CASRPREVRLNTEAFF,TGTGCCAGCAGACCTCGTGAGGTCCGGTTGAACACTGAAGCTTTCTTT,TRBV6-5,few,16,TRBJ1-1,NA
CASSFNTLEAFF,TGTGCCAGCAGTTTTAACACCCTTGAAGCTTTCTTT,TRBV28,NA,12,TRBJ1-1,NA
CASSPFIARTGELFF,TGTGCCAGCAGCCCGTTTATAGCGCGGACCGGGGAGCTGTTTTTT,TRBV7-9,few,15,TRBJ2-2,NA
CSASPPSENIQYF,TGCAGTGCTAGTCCCCCCTCGGAAAACATTCAGTACTTC,TRBV20-1,NA,13,TRBJ2-4,NA
CASIRGDQPYEQYF,TGTGCCAGCATCAGAGGGGACCAGCCCTACGAGCAGTACTTC,TRBV6-2/TRBV6-3,NA,14,TRBJ2-7,NA
CASSRQGSNEKLFF,TGCGCCAGCAGCCGACAGGGATCTAATGAAAAACTGTTTTTT,TRBV4-3,NA,14,TRBJ1-4,TRBD1
CASSLDSLARNEQFF,TGTGCCAGCAGTTTAGATAGCCTAGCGAGGAATGAGCAGTTCTTC,TRBV27,NA,15,TRBJ2-1,NA
CASSPPENQETQYF,TGTGCCAGCAGCCCACCGGAGAACCAAGAGACCCAGTACTTC,TRBV9,few,14,TRBJ2-5,NA
CASSYGSPLSNQPQHF,TGTGCCAGCAGTTACGGCAGCCCCCTAAGCAATCAGCCCCAGCATTTT,TRBV6-5,NA,16,TRBJ1-5,NA
CASSAQGLASTDTQYF,TGTGCCAGCAGCGCCCAGGGACTAGCTAGCACAGATACGCAGTATTTT,TRBV9,few,16,TRBJ2-3,TRBD2
CASSLATQTEAFF,TGTGCCAGCAGCTTAGCAACGCAGACTGAAGCTTTCTTT,TRBV7-6,NA,13,TRBJ1-1,NA
CASILEGASGRFYEQYF,TGTGCCAGCATCCTAGAAGGGGCTAGCGGGAGATTCTACGAGCAGTACTTC,TRBV11-2,NA,17,TRBJ2-7,TRBD2
CASSPQKSPSETQYF,TGTGCCAGCAGCCCTCAGAAGAGCCCGTCGGAGACCCAGTACTTC,TRBV14,NA,15,TRBJ2-5,NA
CAGSLASGGKGGYTF,TGTGCCGGCAGTTTAGCATCAGGGGGCAAGGGTGGCTACACCTTC,TRBV12-3/TRBV12-4,once,15,TRBJ1-2,TRBD1
CASSPGNLNTEAFF,TGTGCCAGCAGCCCGGGGAACCTGAACACTGAAGCTTTCTTT,TRBV27,few,14,TRBJ1-1,NA
CATSELTYEQYF,TGTGCCACCAGTGAACTCACCTACGAGCAGTACTTC,TRBV24-1,NA,12,TRBJ2-7,NA
CASSLSVPVEEGYTF,TGTGCCAGCAGTTTATCGGTCCCGGTCGAGGAAGGCTACACCTTC,TRBV27,NA,15,TRBJ1-2,NA
CASSFRRGHSPLHF,TGTGCCAGCAGCTTCAGAAGGGGCCATTCACCCCTCCACTTT,TRBV5-6,once,14,TRBJ1-6,NA
CAIGPGTDPYNEQYF,TGTGCCATCGGGCCTGGGACAGACCCTTACAATGAGCAGTACTTC,TRBV10-3,NA,15,TRBJ2-7,TRBD1
CASSFDGQPQHF,TGTGCCAGCAGCTTTGATGGACAGCCCCAGCATTTT,TRBV7-2,NA,12,TRBJ1-5,NA
CASSSLTGSGYNEQFF,TGCGCCAGCAGCTCGCTCACAGGGTCCGGGTACAATGAGCAGTTCTTC,TRBV5-1,NA,16,TRBJ2-1,NA
CASSFLGGTIYNEQFF,TGTGCCAGCAGTTTTTTGGGGGGGACCATATACAATGAGCAGTTCTTC,TRBV28,NA,16,TRBJ2-1,TRBD2
CASRGGKDSYGYTF,TGTGCCAGCAGGGGGGGGAAAGACTCCTATGGCTACACCTTC,TRBV3-1,NA,14,TRBJ1-2,NA
CASRPASGSSYNEQFF,TGTGCCAGCAGACCCGCTAGCGGTAGCTCCTACAATGAGCAGTTCTTC,TRBV9,NA,16,TRBJ2-1,TRBD2
CASSLTDLTRTDTQYF,TGTGCCAGCAGCCTTACCGACCTTACCCGCACAGATACGCAGTATTTT,TRBV7-2,few,16,TRBJ2-3,NA
CATSSGQGGDEQYF,TGTGCCACCAGTTCTGGACAGGGGGGCGATGAGCAGTACTTC,TRBV24-1,NA,14,TRBJ2-5,TRBD1
CATSGDRADTQYF,TGTGCCACCAGCGGTGACAGGGCAGATACGCAGTATTTT,TRBV15,NA,13,TRBJ2-3,TRBD1
CASSLRFSNQPQHF,TGTGCCAGCAGCCTAAGGTTTAGCAATCAGCCCCAGCATTTT,TRBV13,many,14,TRBJ1-5,NA
CASSFGQQSTDTQYF,TGTGCTAGCAGCTTCGGACAGCAGAGCACAGATACGCAGTATTTT,TRBV7-7,few,15,TRBJ2-3,NA
CASSLRGPGAHYEQYF,TGTGCCAGCAGCTTAAGGGGACCAGGGGCCCACTATGAGCAGTACTTC,TRBV7-3,NA,16,TRBJ2-7,NA
CASSLGVAVGNQPQHF,TGTGCCAGCAGCTTAGGGGTGGCAGTGGGCAATCAGCCCCAGCATTTT,TRBV7-9,few,16,TRBJ1-5,NA
CASSLAVLGGDGYTF,TGTGCCAGCAGCTTAGCAGTTTTAGGGGGCGATGGCTACACCTTC,TRBV7-8,NA,15,TRBJ1-2,TRBD1
CASSLGLWNQETQYF,TGTGCCAGCAGCTTAGGTCTCTGGAACCAAGAGACCCAGTACTTC,TRBV7-6,NA,15,TRBJ2-5,NA
CASSPDRSQETQYF,TGTGCCAGCAGTCCCGACAGGTCCCAAGAGACCCAGTACTTC,TRBV12-3/TRBV12-4,NA,14,TRBJ2-5,NA
CTSSFRDRGVTDTQYF,TGTACCAGCAGCTTCCGGGACAGGGGTGTCACAGATACGCAGTATTTT,TRBV7-2,NA,16,TRBJ2-3,TRBD1
CSVEEGRRDYNTEAFF,TGCAGCGTTGAAGAAGGTAGGCGGGATTATAACACTGAAGCTTTCTTT,TRBV29-1,few,16,TRBJ1-1,NA
CASSLAGDGDTQYF,TGTGCCAGCAGCTTAGCTGGGGATGGAGATACGCAGTATTTT,TRBV7-2,NA,14,TRBJ2-3,NA